Listed here are 20 T cell receptor beta chains from one sample, sequenced in a study of blood T cells in healthy people across ages. A second PCR, run for about 6 to 12 cycles, used a sample-barcoded 5' primer plus a J-beta primer mix. TCRdb called the 5' RACE reads again in MiXCR, with one record for every CDR3 protein. Among almost 300,000 distinct CDR3 sequences listed, roughly 26% were seen once. Material: blood. Receptors originate from a woman in her seventies in good health.

This clonotype was seen a few times. The chain carries TRBV4-2 and TRBJ1-2; perhaps TRBD1 as D (6 bases). This CDR3 is built from 15 residues. V gave up 0 bases and J gave up 3 bases, with 11 bases separating them. Germline CDR1 LGHNA, CDR2 YNFKEQ. CDR3: CASSQDPGADYGYTF. CDR3 bases: TGTGCCAGCAGCCAAGATCCGGGGGCGGACTATGGCTACACCTTC.

This sequence joins TRBV9 and TRBJ2-1; D is undetermined. Per germline, CDR1 SGDLS and CDR2 YYNGEE. V shed 10 bases and J shed 5 bases, with 13 bases lying between them. The length of the CDR3 is 12 residues. The DNA of the CDR3 is TGTGCCTCTTCCGGGCTAAACAATGAGCAGTTCTTC. Protein product: CASSGLNNEQFF.

This sequence joins TRBV5-4 and TRBJ2-5; 9 bases are shared with TRBD2. Gene TRBJ2-1 matches the end of the DNA better, so the J call may be wrong. CDR1 and CDR2 from the germline V gene are SGHNT and YYREEE (reference sequence). The CDR3 has 15 residues. CDR3: CASSFSGSSRNEQFF. The CDR3 coding sequence is TGTGCCAGCAGCTTTAGCGGGAGTAGTAGGAATGAGCAGTTCTTC.

The chain links TRBV20-1 to TRBJ2-5, with TRBD2 matching 14 bases. The DNA end lines up better with TRBJ2-1; the J call may be wrong. There are 15 residues in the CDR3. Per germline, CDR1 DFQATT and CDR2 SNEGSKA (reference sequence). In DNA form, the CDR3 reads TGCAGTGCTCCGGGACTAGCGGGAGATAACAATGAGCAGTTCTTC. This encodes CSAPGLAGDNNEQFF.

This chain connects TRBV20-1 to TRBJ1-1, with no clear D. The V and J ends lost 0 bases and 7 bases respectively, with 9 bases between them. CDR1 DFQATT and CDR2 SNEGSKA come from the germline V gene (reference sequence). The CDR3 covers 12 residues. CDR3 bases: TGCAGTGCTAGAGATCAAGGGCTTGAAGCTTTCTTT. Amino acids: CSARDQGLEAFF.

The chain uses TRBV20-1 and TRBJ2-5; 8 bases align to TRBD2. The CDR3 extends over 15 amino acids. V shed 6 bases, J shed 2 bases, and the junction held 11 bases outside the gene matches. CDR1 DFQATT and CDR2 SNEGSKA come from the germline V gene (reference sequence). CDR3 protein: CSAGPLAGRQETQYF. CDR3 DNA: TGCAGTGCAGGGCCCCTAGCGGGTCGACAAGAGACCCAGTACTTC.

The gene calls are TRBV11-2 and TRBJ1-4; no clear D. Germline assignment: CDR1 SGHAT and CDR2 FQNNGV. CDR3 length: 13 amino acids. V gave up 5 bases and J gave up 11 bases, with 15 bases separating them. The CDR3 loop is CASSTWITQKLFF. CDR3 nucleotides: TGTGCCAGCAGCACATGGATAACCCAGAAACTGTTTTTT.

This clonotype came up a few times. The chain is built from TRBV7-8 and TRBJ1-5; perhaps TRBD1 as D (6 bases). V was cut by 5 bases and J by 4 bases, with 9 bases left in between. This CDR3 has 13 amino acids. Germline CDR1 and CDR2: SGHVS and FQNEAQ. This CDR3 is CASSRTDNQPQHF. CDR3 coding DNA: TGTGCCAGCAGCCGGACAGATAATCAGCCCCAGCATTTT.

At least ten counts were recorded for this clonotype. This chain joins TRBV27 and TRBJ1-2, with a possible D match to TRBD1 (5 bases). V was clipped by 2 bases and J by 2 bases, with 15 bases between them. The CDR3 runs 16 residues. From germline, CDR1 is MNHEY and CDR2 SMNVEV (reference sequence). The CDR3 protein is CASSLRESRDNYGYTF. The CDR3 region has the DNA TGTGCCAGCAGTTTACGGGAGAGCCGGGACAACTATGGCTACACCTTC.

This clonotype was picked up a small number of times. This rearrangement joins TRBV24-1 to TRBJ2-7; D is tentatively TRBD1 or TRBD2 (5 bases each). The DNA end lines up better with TRBJ2-5; the J call may be wrong. The length of the CDR3 is 15 residues. Looked up from germline, CDR1 is KGHDR and CDR2 is SFDVKD. CDR3 loop: CATSEPGTGKETQYF. The CDR3 DNA follows: TGTGCCACCAGTGAACCCGGGACGGGCAAAGAGACCCAGTACTTC.

This chain joins TRBV5-5 and TRBJ1-1; D remains unclear. Germline V CDR1 and CDR2: SGHKS, YYEKEE (reference sequence). The CDR3 length is 16 residues. V lost 7 bases and J 5 bases, leaving 24 bases between the germline ends. CDR3 in amino acids: CASGGLQAGYTTEAFF. DNA of the CDR3: TGTGCCAGCGGAGGTCTTCAAGCGGGGTACACGACTGAAGCTTTCTTT.

This clonotype was picked up a small number of times. V usage is TRBV20-1 and J usage is TRBJ2-7, with 14 bases that match TRBD2. CDR1 DFQATT and CDR2 SNEGSKA come from the germline V gene (reference sequence). V lost 6 bases to trimming and J lost 9 bases; unmatched junction nucleotides: 10. CDR3 length: 14 amino acids. Here the CDR3 reads CSAAGTSGRMMQYF. The CDR3 coding sequence is TGCAGTGCGGCCGGGACTAGCGGGAGAATGATGCAGTACTTC.

Remarks on this clonotype: At one boundary the junction diverges from the germline segment, which might be a read error. The gene calls are TRBV14 and TRBJ2-1; D call uncertain. Germline CDR1 reads SGHDN; CDR2 reads FVKESK. The CDR3 is 15 residues long. CDR3 in amino acids: CASSQGTSSYSEQFF. The CDR3 nucleotides read TGTGCCAGCAGCCAAGGTACCAGCTCCTACAGTGAGCAGTTCTTC.

This clonotype was recorded a few times. The chain links TRBV24-1 to TRBJ1-2; weak D call: TRBD1 (5 bases). V lost 5 bases, J lost 0 bases, and 9 bases lay in between. This CDR3 has 14 amino acids. Per germline, CDR1 KGHDR and CDR2 SFDVKD. The CDR3 sequence is CATSGQNTNYGYTF. In DNA form, the CDR3 reads TGTGCCACCAGTGGACAGAACACTAACTATGGCTACACCTTC.

CDR3: CSVEGVGAPGELFF. CDR3 bases: TGCAGCGTTGAAGGCGTGGGGGCGCCCGGGGAGCTGTTTTTT. This chain uses TRBV29-1 with TRBJ2-2, with TRBD1 as a possible D gene (6 bases). This CDR3 region has 14 residues. The germline CDR1 and CDR2 sequences are SQVTM and ANQGSEA. The ends were cut back, 1 base at V and 6 bases at J, with 12 bases in the middle.

The rearrangement links TRBV5-1 to TRBJ2-5; possibly TRBD1 or TRBD2 for D (5 bases each). The J call may be wrong; the DNA end is better matched by TRBJ2-7. Germline V gene data show CDR1 as SGHRS and CDR2 as YFSETQ. CDR3 size: 15 residues. The CDR3 region has the DNA TGCGCCAGCAGCTTATTGCTTCAGGGAGACTACGAGCAGTACTTC. Translating it yields CASSLLLQGDYEQYF.

This chain links TRBV5-1 with TRBJ2-3, with a weak D call TRBD2 (6 bases). This CDR3 contains 15 residues. With 0 bases removed from V and 4 bases from J, the gap between germline ends came to 12 bases. Germline V gives CDR1 SGHRS, CDR2 YFSETQ. The CDR3 coding sequence is TGCGCCAGCAGCTTGGACGGGAGTCGGGCAGATACGCAGTATTTT. This sequence encodes CASSLDGSRADTQYF.

This clonotype was counted ten times or more. The rearrangement joins TRBV12-3 or TRBV12-4 to TRBJ1-2; no clear D gene. This CDR3 has 14 amino acids. Trimming removed 5 bases from V and 3 bases from J, with 13 bases in between. The CDR3 here is CASSAGREYYGYTF. In DNA, the CDR3 is TGTGCCAGCAGTGCCGGTAGGGAGTACTATGGCTACACCTTC.

This clonotype has only a few counts. The V gene is TRBV27, the J gene TRBJ1-3; D call uncertain. With 6 bases removed from V and 4 bases from J, the gap between germline ends came to 13 bases. Germline loops: CDR1 MNHEY, CDR2 SMNVEV (reference sequence). The CDR3 extends over 14 amino acids. The CDR3 coding sequence is TGTGCCAGCAGGAAGGAGGGATCAGGAAACACCATATATTTT. It yields the protein CASRKEGSGNTIYF.

This clonotype was counted only a few times. J is TRBJ1-1 and V is TRBV4-1; TRBD1 matches at 9 bases. The CDR3 contains 16 residues. With 1 base clipped from V and 4 bases from J, the junction kept 7 bases outside the gene matches. The V gene's germline CDR1 is MGHRA and CDR2 YSYEKL. The CDR3: CASSQGSGQGPTEAFF. CDR3 nucleotides: TGCGCCAGCAGCCAAGGTAGTGGACAGGGGCCCACTGAAGCTTTCTTT.